This passage covers 27 T cell receptor beta chains from one sample sequenced in a study of cytomegalovirus exposure and HLA in healthy donors. Researchers ran the PCR with 60 Vbeta and 13 Jbeta primers. Sequenced by immunoSEQ multiplex PCR; TCRdb stores in-frame clones only, minus some. The sample lists approximately 100,000 clones; 70% to 80% were seen once. Material for sequencing was PBMCs. These receptor sequences come from a middle-aged woman in good health and CMV-seropositive.

CDR3 nucleotides: TGTGCCAGCAGTGTGACAGGGCTGGATCAGCCCCAGCATTTT. Translating it yields CASSVTGLDQPQHF. The rearrangement joins TRBV6-1 to TRBJ1-5; 7 bases align to TRBD1. V lost 4 bases, J lost 5 bases, and 5 bases stayed unmatched. Looked up from germline, CDR1 is MNHNS and CDR2 is SASEGT. This CDR3 has 14 amino acids.

The V gene is TRBV19, the J gene TRBJ1-1, with TRBD1 identical over 7 bases. Trimming cost V 0 bases and J 6 bases; bases outside gene matches: 4. The CDR3 is made up of 14 amino acids. CDR1 is LNHDA and CDR2 is SQIVND in the germline V gene (reference sequence). The CDR3, as DNA: TGTGCCAGTAGTATAGATCGGGGGACAGCTGAAGCTTTCTTT. It is translated as CASSIDRGTAEAFF.

The chain has TRBV7-8 and TRBJ2-3, with 12 positions matching TRBD2. This CDR3 comprises 16 residues. Germline values: CDR1 SGHVS, CDR2 FQNEAQ. The J segment lost 4 bases and the V segment lost 2 bases, leaving 4 bases of the junction unmatched. The DNA of the CDR3 is TGTGCCAGCAGCTTACTAGCGGGGGGGCAAGCAGATACGCAGTATTTT. Its translation is CASSLLAGGQADTQYF. The whole variable domain, filled in from reference TRBV7-8 and TRBJ2-3, reads GAGVSQSPRYKVAKRGQDVALRCDPISGHVSLFWYQQALGQGPEFLTYFQNEAQLDKSGLPSDRFFAERPEGSVSTLKIQRTQQEDSAVYLCASSLLAGGQADTQYFGPGTRLTVL.

This sequence joins TRBV5-1 and TRBJ2-1; perhaps TRBD2 as D (5 bases). The CDR3 is 16 amino acids. Trimming pared 2 bases from V and 0 bases from J, leaving 12 bases between. Germline CDR1 and CDR2: SGHRS and YFSETQ. This chain's CDR3 is CASSFRPGISYNEQFF. Here the CDR3 DNA reads TGCGCCAGCAGCTTCCGGCCGGGAATCTCCTACAATGAGCAGTTCTTC.

V is TRBV2 and J is TRBJ1-3; D gene uncertain. CDR1 is SNHLY, CDR2 FYNNEI, per germline. With 7 bases removed from V and 0 bases from J, the gap between germline ends came to 7 bases. This CDR3 comprises 13 residues. CDR3 amino acids: CASTISSGNTIYF. The CDR3 DNA follows: TGTGCCAGCACCATTTCCTCTGGAAACACCATATATTTT. The entire variable domain, with the rest obtained from reference TRBV2 and TRBJ1-3, is as follows: EPEVTQTPSHQVTQMGQEVILRCVPISNHLYFYWYRQILGQKVEFLVSFYNNEISEKSEIFDDQFSVERPDGSNFTLKIRSTKLEDSAMYFCASTISSGNTIYFGEGSWLTVV.

The gene calls are TRBV5-4 and TRBJ2-3, with 8 bases that match TRBD2. J gave up 5 bases and V 3 bases, and 8 bases lay outside the gene matches. The germline CDR1 and CDR2 sequences are SGHNT and YYREEE (reference sequence). This CDR3 has 15 amino acids. CDR3 nucleotide sequence: TGTGCCAGCAGCTACGGGACTAGGGCCGGAGATACGCAGTATTTT. Translating gives CASSYGTRAGDTQYF.

This clone was seen a single time. The rearrangement uses TRBV6-5 and TRBJ1-2, with D tentatively TRBD1 (6 bases). Germline V CDR1 and CDR2: MNHEY, SVGAGI. Deletions cut 0 bases from V and 8 bases from J, with 10 bases between. The CDR3 totals 13 residues. The CDR3 region has the DNA TGTGCCAGCAGTTACTCGAACCAGGGGGGCTACACCTTC. This gives the protein CASSYSNQGGYTF.

The chain uses TRBV7-7 and TRBJ2-5; 10 bases match TRBD1. The V gene end was trimmed by 4 bases and the J gene end by 7 bases; junction bases not matched to a gene: 9. This CDR3 contains 15 residues. Germline CDR1 reads SSHAT; CDR2 reads FNYEAQ (reference sequence). CDR3 sequence: CASSSHAGTGATQYF. CDR3 nucleotide sequence: TGTGCCAGCAGCTCCCATGCCGGGACAGGGGCGACCCAGTACTTC.

This chain connects TRBV5-5 to TRBJ2-1, with D perhaps matching TRBD2 (6 bases). The CDR3 has 14 residues. V was trimmed by 2 bases and J by 4 bases, leaving 10 bases between them. Germline CDR1 reads SGHKS; CDR2 reads YYEKEE (reference sequence). In DNA, the CDR3 is TGTGCCAGCAGCTTACGTGGACTATACAATGAGCAGTTCTTC. Its translation: CASSLRGLYNEQFF.

The chain employs TRBV14 and TRBJ1-6, with 7 bases fitting TRBD1. The CDR3 is 14 residues long. Trimming at V came to 4 bases and at J to 10 bases, leaving 7 bases not matched to a gene. Germline V gives CDR1 SGHDN, CDR2 FVKESK. The CDR3 DNA is TGTGCCAGCAGCCGTGAAGGGGGCGGCTCACCCCTCCACTTT. It encodes CASSREGGGSPLHF. Complete variable domain (other parts from reference TRBV14 and TRBJ1-6): EAGVTQFPSHSVIEKGQTVTLRCDPISGHDNLYWYRRVMGKEIKFLLHFVKESKQDESGMPNNRFLAERTGGTYSTLKVQPAELEDSGVYFCASSREGGGSPLHFGNGTRLTVT.

This clone was observed a few times. DNA of the CDR3: TGTGCCAGCAGCCACTTGGGGGGCTACGAGCAGTACTTC. Translation gives CASSHLGGYEQYF. The V gene is TRBV5-6, the J gene TRBJ2-7, with D maybe TRBD2 (6 bases). The CDR3 contains 13 residues. V was trimmed by 4 bases and J by 3 bases, leaving 11 bases between them. CDR1 is SGHDT, CDR2 YYEEEE, per germline. Drawing the rest from reference TRBV5-6 and TRBJ2-7, the complete variable domain is DAGVTQSPTHLIKTRGQQVTLRCSPKSGHDTVSWYQQALGQGPQFIFQYYEEEERQRGNFPDRFSGHQFPNYSSELNVNALLLGDSALYLCASSHLGGYEQYFGPGTRLTVT.

Points on this clone: This CDR3 is also generated by other DNA sequences in the sample. V gene TRBV6-1 combines with J gene TRBJ1-4; D not resolved. Per the germline V gene, CDR1 is MNHNS and CDR2 is SASEGT. The V end was cut by 4 bases, the J end by 2 bases, with 11 bases between. The CDR3 spans 15 residues. CDR3 in amino acids: CASSARDLTNEKLFF. CDR3 DNA sequence: TGTGCCAGCAGTGCGCGGGATCTCACTAATGAAAAACTGTTTTTT.

This chain links TRBV7-6 with TRBJ2-7, with TRBD2 matching over 7 bases. The CDR3 is 15 amino acids. Trimming at V came to 1 base and at J to 4 bases, leaving 7 bases not matched to a gene. Germline values: CDR1 SGHVS, CDR2 FNYEAQ. The CDR3 loop is CASSLGGGGGYEQYF. The CDR3 nucleotides are TGTGCCAGCAGCTTAGGGGGCGGGGGAGGGTACGAGCAGTACTTC.

The V gene is TRBV9, the J gene TRBJ2-7; the D gene is possibly TRBD1 (6 bases). Between the trimmed V and J ends, which lost 0 bases and 0 bases, there was a span of 16 bases. This CDR3 has 17 residues. In germline, CDR1 is SGDLS, CDR2 YYNGEE. The DNA of the CDR3 is TGTGCCAGCAGCGTAGGAGATCCCGGGACATACTCCTACGAGCAGTACTTC. It is translated as CASSVGDPGTYSYEQYF.

This rearrangement joins TRBV5-1 to TRBJ2-7, with TRBD1 identical over 7 bases. V shed 4 bases, J shed 0 bases, and the junction held 7 bases outside the gene matches. The CDR3 has 15 amino acids. Germline V lookup: CDR1 SGHRS, CDR2 YFSETQ. The CDR3 DNA is TGCGCCAGCAGCCGACGACAGGGATTCTCCTACGAGCAGTACTTC. It is translated as CASSRRQGFSYEQYF.

The chain is built from TRBV18 and TRBJ1-2; D unclear. Germline values: CDR1 KGHSH, CDR2 LQKENI. The CDR3 sequence is 14 residues long. V was clipped by 2 bases and J by 8 bases, with 15 bases between them. The CDR3 nucleotides read TGTGCCAGCTCACCAGCTTTGACTGCAGAGGGCTACACCTTC. Encoded protein: CASSPALTAEGYTF.

This clone was seen only a few times. This chain joins TRBV5-1 and TRBJ1-1; D unclear. The CDR3 extends over 13 amino acids. V lost 3 bases to trimming and J lost 2 bases, with 8 bases between them. CDR1 is SGHRS, CDR2 YFSETQ, per germline. The CDR3 spells CASSWQTNTEAFF. The CDR3, as DNA: TGCGCCAGCAGCTGGCAGACAAACACTGAAGCTTTCTTT.

Points on this clone: The junction and the germline gene differ at one end; a read error may be behind it. The chain is built from TRBV13 and TRBJ2-3; 7 nucleotides agree with TRBD1. The CDR3 is made up of 15 amino acids. Germline CDR1 PRHDT, CDR2 FYEKMQ (reference sequence). The CDR3 reads CASSPRTGITNTQYF. The CDR3 coding sequence is TGTGCCAGCAGCCCACGGACAGGAATCACAAATACGCAGTATTTT.

There are a few counts of this clone. The junction and the germline gene differ at one end; a read error may be behind it. The J gene is TRBJ1-1, the V gene TRBV13; D is ambiguous. The length of the CDR3 is 12 residues. CDR1 PRHDT and CDR2 FYEKMQ come from the germline V gene (reference sequence). CDR3 sequence reads: CASSRGNTEAFF. The CDR3 DNA sequence: TGCGCCAGCAGCCGAGGGAACACTGAAGCTTTCTTT.

V and J are TRBV7-6 and TRBJ1-3; a weak D match, TRBD1 (6 bases). The CDR3 spans 15 residues. Germline V gene sequence: CDR1 SGHVS, CDR2 FNYEAQ. V dropped 5 bases and J dropped 0 bases, with 11 bases sitting between them. CDR3 residues: CASSPTGSSGNTIYF. CDR3 nucleotide sequence: TGTGCCAGCAGCCCCACAGGGTCCTCTGGAAACACCATATATTTT.

This chain connects TRBV2 to TRBJ1-5, with 8 positions matching TRBD1. CDR1 and CDR2 (germline): SNHLY, FYNNEI. V lost 5 bases to trimming and J lost 2 bases; unmatched junction nucleotides: 2. This CDR3 has 14 residues. Here the CDR3 DNA reads TGTGCCAGCAGTAGGGGACAGGGCAATCAGCCCCAGCATTTT. Protein sequence: CASSRGQGNQPQHF.

The genes are TRBV5-6 and TRBJ1-2, with 7 bases aligning to TRBD1. Germline CDR1 and CDR2: SGHDT and YYEEEE. This CDR3 contains 15 residues. V dropped 2 bases and J dropped 4; count of bases not matched to a gene: 8. This CDR3 is CASSFGDRVVYGYTF. CDR3 bases: TGTGCCAGCAGCTTCGGAGACAGGGTAGTCTATGGCTACACCTTC.

The chain joins TRBV2 to TRBJ2-5; 8 positions match TRBD1. V was clipped by 8 bases and J by 3 bases; unmatched bases: 8. Germline-derived CDR1 and CDR2 are SNHLY and FYNNEI. The CDR3 contains 14 residues. In nucleotides, the CDR3 is TGTGCCAGCCTTTTGGGGACAGGTGAAGAGACCCAGTACTTC. It specifies CASLLGTGEETQYF.

V usage is TRBV2 and J usage is TRBJ1-1; TRBD1 is a possible D gene (6 bases). The ends were cut back, 5 bases at V and 1 base at J, with 20 bases in the middle. The CDR3 is made up of 17 amino acids. Per the germline V gene, CDR1 is SNHLY and CDR2 is FYNNEI. CDR3 DNA: TGTGCCAGCAGTTTCCGACAGGCGATGATGGGGAACACTGAAGCTTTCTTT. This gives the protein CASSFRQAMMGNTEAFF.

The CDR3 sequence is CAWVPLGGYEQYF. CDR3 sequence (DNA): TGTGCCTGGGTCCCCCTCGGGGGGTACGAGCAGTACTTC. The chain employs TRBV30 and TRBJ2-7, with 7 bases that match TRBD2. From germline, CDR1 is GTSNPN and CDR2 SVGIG (reference sequence). This CDR3 has 13 residues. The junction had 8 bases not matched to a gene; V was cut back by 5 bases and J by 4 bases.

Worth noting for this clone: One junction end does not reproduce the germline sequence, and a read error may be involved. The chain recombines TRBV7-7 with TRBJ2-7, with D tentatively TRBD2 (5 bases). The CDR3 covers 16 residues. Germline CDR1 and CDR2: SSHAT and FNYEAQ (reference sequence). DNA for the CDR3: TGTGCTAGCAGCCCCGGAAGTACAGCGGATCATTACGAGCAGTACTTC. As protein: CASSPGSTADHYEQYF. The variable domain in full, with the rest retrieved from reference TRBV7-7 and TRBJ2-7, is GAGVSQSPRYKVTKRGQDVTLRCDPISSHATLYWYQQALGQGPEFLTYFNYEAQPDKSGLPSDRFSAERPEGSISTLTIQRTEQRDSAMYRCASSPGSTADHYEQYFGPGTRLTVT.

This sequence joins TRBV7-9 and TRBJ1-6; the match to TRBD1 covers 7 bases. CDR1 and CDR2 (germline): SEHNR, FQNEAQ (reference sequence). V dropped 5 bases and J dropped 6; count of bases not matched to a gene: 10. The CDR3 extends over 16 amino acids. The CDR3 here is CASSQPTGQTNSPLHF. DNA for the CDR3: TGTGCCAGCAGCCAACCTACGGGACAGACTAATTCACCCCTCCACTTT. Combining the CDR3 with reference TRBV7-9 and TRBJ1-6 gives the whole variable domain DTGVSQNPRHKITKRGQNVTFRCDPISEHNRLYWYRQTLGQGPEFLTYFQNEAQLEKSRLLSDRFSAERPKGSFSTLEIQRTEQGDSAMYLCASSQPTGQTNSPLHFGNGTRLTVT.